This TCR beta chain derives from a study of tumour-infiltrating T cells in Burkitt lymphoma. Overall study context: Productive clonality predicted overall and progression-free survival.

The trim removed 3 bases at V and 1 base at J, leaving 8 bases unmatched. The CDR3 is made up of 16 amino acids. The germline V gene has CDR1 SGHDT and CDR2 YYEEEE. The repertoire was sequenced with immunoSEQ multiplex PCR; TCRdb's copy has only in-frame clones and lacks some. The data contain over 100 clones, more than 90% of them singletons. Material for sequencing was tumor tissue. The TCR was taken from a human donor with diffuse large B-cell lymphoma. The V call is TRBV5-6, the J call TRBJ2-5; 8 bases align to TRBD2. In nucleotides, the CDR3 is TGTGCCAGCAGCTGGGGACTAGTCCAACTCCAAGAGACCCAGTACTTC. Translation: CASSWGLVQLQETQYF.